A single sample is the source of the 5 T cell receptor beta chains below, sequenced in a study of identical twins. In TCRdb, the 5' RACE reads were re-called with MiXCR into one record per CDR3 protein. The table shows about 530,000 distinct CDR3 sequences, with roughly 15% occurring only once. The data were also submitted as part of a second study, on yellow fever vaccine responses in identical twins.

Sequencing was carried out using CD4+ T cells sorted from blood. The receptors come from a woman aged 18 to 35 in good health.

This clonotype showed up just a few times. This chain uses TRBV6-2 or TRBV6-3 with TRBJ2-2; no definite D call. The germline V gene has CDR1 MNHEY and CDR2 SVGEGT. This CDR3 has 15 amino acids. Trimming stripped 5 bases from V and 0 bases from J, with 10 bases between. The CDR3 loop is CASSRAVANTGELFF. CDR3 DNA: TGTGCCAGCAGTCGCGCGGTCGCGAACACCGGGGAGCTGTTTTTT.

The rearrangement joins TRBV20-1 to TRBJ2-3; TRBD2 aligns across 10 bases. J lost 0 bases, V lost 6 bases, and 3 bases had no gene match. The CDR3 spans 14 residues. CDR1 DFQATT and CDR2 SNEGSKA come from the germline V gene (reference sequence). This CDR3 reads CSALAGGSTDTQYF. The CDR3 DNA is TGCAGTGCCTTAGCGGGGGGAAGCACAGATACGCAGTATTTT.

The V call is TRBV3-1, the J call TRBJ2-5; TRBD1 might be the D (6 bases). The CDR3 runs to 15 residues. V lost 0 bases, J lost 4 bases, and 12 bases lay in between. In germline, CDR1 is LGHDT, CDR2 YNNKEL (reference sequence). For the CDR3, the DNA is TGTGCCAGCAGCCAAGATTTGGCAGGGGTAGAGACCCAGTACTTC. Amino acids: CASSQDLAGVETQYF.

V gene TRBV12-3 or TRBV12-4 combines with J gene TRBJ2-6, with a tentative D call TRBD2 (7 bases). This CDR3 region has 19 residues. V lost 3 bases and J 4 bases, leaving 22 bases between the germline ends. Here the CDR3 reads CASSLSWGGRSAGANVLTF. CDR3 bases: TGTGCCAGCAGTTTGTCATGGGGGGGCCGCTCTGCCGGGGCCAACGTCCTGACTTTC.

The chain combines TRBV2 with TRBJ2-7; 7 bases agree with TRBD1. Germline V CDR1 and CDR2: SNHLY, FYNNEI. Germline trimming cut 4 bases from V and 2 bases from J; bases unmatched to any gene: 8. This CDR3 contains 15 residues. The CDR3 DNA follows: TGTGCCAGCAGTGTTCAGGGGGTGATACCCTACGAGCAGTACTTC. Translating gives CASSVQGVIPYEQYF.